A single sample is the source of the 4 T cell receptor beta chains below, sequenced in a study of blood T cell repertoires in COVID-19. This table comes from immunoSEQ multiplex PCR, and its TCRdb copy is limited to in-frame clones, with some not included. The table has hundreds of thousands of clones, approximately 90% seen once. The sequenced sample consisted of peripheral blood. The receptors originated from a woman aged 40 to 50 who had recovered from COVID-19.

The rearrangement uses TRBV5-1 and TRBJ2-1; TRBD1 is a possible D gene (6 bases). V was shortened by 0 bases and J by 5 bases, with 15 bases between the two germline ends. The CDR3 runs to 16 residues. Germline CDR1 and CDR2: SGHRS and YFSETQ. The CDR3 loop is CASSLGAGAGHNEQFF. For the CDR3, the DNA is TGCGCCAGCAGCTTGGGGGCAGGGGCGGGTCACAATGAGCAGTTCTTC.

The genes are TRBV6-1 and TRBJ1-5, with a weak D call TRBD1 (5 bases). The ends were cut back, 1 base at V and 3 bases at J, with 10 bases in the middle. The CDR3 has 15 residues. Per germline, CDR1 MNHNS and CDR2 SASEGT. The CDR3 region is CASSEGAGPNQPQHF. The CDR3 nucleotides read TGTGCCAGCAGTGAAGGGGCAGGGCCCAATCAGCCCCAGCATTTT.

This chain joins TRBV7-2 and TRBJ1-6; no reliable D call. V lost 3 bases to trimming and J lost 0 bases, with 6 bases between them. CDR3 length: 15 amino acids. CDR1 is SGHTA, CDR2 FQGNSA, per germline. CDR3 bases: TGTGCCAGCAGCTTGCGGAGCTCCTATAATTCACCCCTCCACTTT. Its protein is CASSLRSSYNSPLHF.

This clone was seen a single time. CDR3 nucleotide sequence: TGTGCCAGCGGGAGACAGGGTCTTAGTCCAGATACGCAGTATTTT. Protein: CASGRQGLSPDTQYF. The chain carries TRBV27 and TRBJ2-3; 7 nucleotides agree with TRBD1. The CDR3 totals 15 residues. V was pared by 8 bases and J by 4 bases, with 12 bases of the junction left unmatched. From germline, CDR1 is MNHEY and CDR2 SMNVEV (reference sequence).